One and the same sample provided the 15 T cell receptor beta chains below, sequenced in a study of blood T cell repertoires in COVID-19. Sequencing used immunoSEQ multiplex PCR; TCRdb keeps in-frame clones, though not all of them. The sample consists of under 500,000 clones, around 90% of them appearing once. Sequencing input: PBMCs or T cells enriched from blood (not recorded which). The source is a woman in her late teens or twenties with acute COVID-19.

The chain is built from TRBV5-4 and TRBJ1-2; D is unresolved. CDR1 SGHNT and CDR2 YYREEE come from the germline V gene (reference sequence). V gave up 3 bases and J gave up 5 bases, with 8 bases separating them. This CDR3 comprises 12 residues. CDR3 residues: CASSSEDYGYTF. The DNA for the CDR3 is TGTGCCAGCAGCTCAGAGGATTATGGCTACACCTTC.

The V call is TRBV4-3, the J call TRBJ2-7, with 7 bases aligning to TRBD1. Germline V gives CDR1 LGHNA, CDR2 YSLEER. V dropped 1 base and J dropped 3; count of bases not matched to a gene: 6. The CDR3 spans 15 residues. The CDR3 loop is CASSQVQGDHYEQYF. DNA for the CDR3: TGCGCCAGCAGCCAAGTTCAGGGGGATCACTACGAGCAGTACTTC.

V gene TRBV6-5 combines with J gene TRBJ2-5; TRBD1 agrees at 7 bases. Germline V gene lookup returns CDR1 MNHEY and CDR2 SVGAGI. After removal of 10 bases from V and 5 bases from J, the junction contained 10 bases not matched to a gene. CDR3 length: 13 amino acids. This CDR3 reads CATSGTRGETQYF. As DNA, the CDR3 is TGTGCCACCTCGGGGACCAGGGGGGAGACCCAGTACTTC.

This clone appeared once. The CDR3 DNA is TGTGCCAGCTCACTTAGACCGGGACACACTAGCACAGATACGCAGTATTTT. Translation: CASSLRPGHTSTDTQYF. The rearrangement uses TRBV18 and TRBJ2-3; weak D call: TRBD1 (6 bases). Germline CDR1 reads KGHSH; CDR2 reads LQKENI. V shed 4 bases and J shed 0 bases, with 17 bases lying between them. This CDR3 is built from 17 residues.

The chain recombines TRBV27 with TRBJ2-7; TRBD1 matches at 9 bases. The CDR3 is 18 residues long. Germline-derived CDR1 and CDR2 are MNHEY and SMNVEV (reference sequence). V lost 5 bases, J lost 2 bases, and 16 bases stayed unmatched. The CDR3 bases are TGTGCCAGCAGTCCCACCCCCGGAAGGGACAGGGCAACCTACGAGCAGTACTTC. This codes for CASSPTPGRDRATYEQYF.

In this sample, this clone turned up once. CDR3 residues: CASSLASGELFF. As DNA, the CDR3 is TGTGCCAGTAGTCTAGCGTCCGGGGAGCTGTTTTTT. The chain couples TRBV6-2 or TRBV6-3 to TRBJ2-2, with a weak D call TRBD2 (6 bases). The CDR3 spans 12 residues. Germline CDR1 is MNHEY and CDR2 is SVGEGT. The V end was cut by 9 bases, the J end by 6 bases, with 11 bases between.

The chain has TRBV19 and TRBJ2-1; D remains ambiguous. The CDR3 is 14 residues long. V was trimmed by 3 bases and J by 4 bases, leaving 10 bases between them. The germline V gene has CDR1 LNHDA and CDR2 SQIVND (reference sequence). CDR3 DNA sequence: TGTGCCAGTAGTATCCCTCCCTTGTACAATGAGCAGTTCTTC. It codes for CASSIPPLYNEQFF.

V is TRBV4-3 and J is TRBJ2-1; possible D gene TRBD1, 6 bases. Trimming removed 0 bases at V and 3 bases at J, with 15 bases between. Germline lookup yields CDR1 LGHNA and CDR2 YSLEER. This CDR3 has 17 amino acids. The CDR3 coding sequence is TGCGCCAGCAGCCAAGATATGACAGGACGGGTCTACAATGAGCAGTTCTTC. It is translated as CASSQDMTGRVYNEQFF.

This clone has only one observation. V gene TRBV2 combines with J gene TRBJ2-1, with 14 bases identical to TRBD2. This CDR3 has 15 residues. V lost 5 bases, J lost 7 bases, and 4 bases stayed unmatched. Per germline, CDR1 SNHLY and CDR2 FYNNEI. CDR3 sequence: CASSPTSGRVNEQFF. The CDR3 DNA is TGTGCCAGCAGTCCGACTAGCGGGAGGGTAAATGAGCAGTTCTTC.

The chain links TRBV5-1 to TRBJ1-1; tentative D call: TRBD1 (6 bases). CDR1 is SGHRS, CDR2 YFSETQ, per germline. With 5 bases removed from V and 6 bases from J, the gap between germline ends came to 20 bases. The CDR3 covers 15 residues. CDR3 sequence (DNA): TGCGCCAGCAGGTTGAATGTTGGGGGCTCGGCTGAAGCTTTCTTT. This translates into CASRLNVGGSAEAFF.

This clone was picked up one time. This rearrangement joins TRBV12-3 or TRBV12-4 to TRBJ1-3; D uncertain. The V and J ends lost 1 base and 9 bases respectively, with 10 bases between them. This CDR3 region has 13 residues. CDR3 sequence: CASSLELVGTIYF. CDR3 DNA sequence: TGTGCCAGCAGTTTAGAGTTAGTCGGCACCATATATTTT.

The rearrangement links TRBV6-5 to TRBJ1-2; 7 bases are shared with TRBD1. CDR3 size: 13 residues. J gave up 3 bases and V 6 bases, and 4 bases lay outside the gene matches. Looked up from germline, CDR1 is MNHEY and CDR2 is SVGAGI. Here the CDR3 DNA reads TGTGCCAGCAGCACCGGGACAGACTATGGCTACACCTTC. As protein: CASSTGTDYGYTF.

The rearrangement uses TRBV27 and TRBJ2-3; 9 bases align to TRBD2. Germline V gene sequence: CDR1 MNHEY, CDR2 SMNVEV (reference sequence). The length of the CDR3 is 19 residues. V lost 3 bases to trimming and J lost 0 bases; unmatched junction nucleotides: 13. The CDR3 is CASSFRTVISGSSTDTQYF. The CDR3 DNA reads TGTGCCAGCAGTTTCCGGACCGTAATTAGCGGGAGTAGCACAGATACGCAGTATTTT.

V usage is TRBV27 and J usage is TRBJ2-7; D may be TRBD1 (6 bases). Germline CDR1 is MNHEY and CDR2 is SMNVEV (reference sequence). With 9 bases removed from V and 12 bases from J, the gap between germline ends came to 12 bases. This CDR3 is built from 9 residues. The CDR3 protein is CARVGATYF. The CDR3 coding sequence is TGTGCCAGGGTGGGGGCTACGTACTTC.

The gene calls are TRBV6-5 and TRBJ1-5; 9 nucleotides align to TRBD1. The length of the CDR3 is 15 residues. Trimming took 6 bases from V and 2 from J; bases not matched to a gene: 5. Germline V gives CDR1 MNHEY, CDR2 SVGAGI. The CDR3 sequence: CASSGTGWGNQPQHF. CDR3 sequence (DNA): TGTGCCAGCAGCGGGACAGGGTGGGGCAATCAGCCCCAGCATTTT.